This TCR beta chain was found in a study of CD8+ T cells in alopecia areata. Study overall: Twice a day, 5 to 10 mg of oral tofacitinib was administered to treated patients.

As regards this clone: Its antigen is unidentified.

The CDR3 is made up of 13 amino acids. Germline CDR1 and CDR2: LGHNA and YSLEER. With 0 bases clipped from V and 6 bases from J, the junction kept 1 base outside the gene matches. The treatment was: oral pan-JAK inhibitor, 5-10 mg twice daily. Alopecia areata patients provided lesional scalp punch biopsies and peripheral blood, both collected for the study. General observations from the study: Among the top 100, expanded CD8+ clones, as well as scalp clonality, were significantly decreased by tofacitinib. Clonality was higher in lesional than normal scalp, especially in alopecia totalis/universalis.

After isolation, RNA underwent reverse transcription to generate cDNA as the sequencing template. The data were produced by immunoSEQ multiplex PCR, yet TCRdb's version contains in-frame clones alone and is incomplete. The profile shows 100,000 or so clones, approximately 63% of them singletons. The rearrangement uses TRBV4-3 and TRBJ2-7, with 8 bases fitting TRBD2. The sequences come from CD8+ T cells sorted from blood, collected around week 55, from a patient treated with tofacitinib. This clonotype was obtained from a human donor with alopecia areata. CDR3 DNA: TGCGCCAGCAGCCAAGAGGCGGGGGGCGAGCAGTACTTC. Translated, it gives CASSQEAGGEQYF.